The 4 T cell receptor beta chains reported below all come from one sample, sequenced in a study of T cells after yellow fever vaccination. TCRdb re-analysed the 5' RACE reads in MiXCR, keeping a single row per CDR3 protein. The table lists 450,000 to 600,000 distinct CDR3 sequences, about 14% of them singletons. The sequencing here drew on PBMCs, taken on the day of the yellow fever booster vaccination. All receptors derive from a man aged 30-40 years who received the YFV17D yellow fever vaccine.

The V call is TRBV7-2, the J call TRBJ2-2, with 8 bases lining up with TRBD2. Germline assignment: CDR1 SGHTA and CDR2 FQGNSA. The CDR3 loop spans 14 amino acids. V was pared by 5 bases and J by 7 bases, with 6 bases of the junction left unmatched. CDR3: CASSPGLVFGELFF. Here the CDR3 DNA reads TGTGCCAGCAGCCCGGGACTAGTGTTCGGGGAGCTGTTTTTT. Using reference TRBV7-2 and TRBJ2-2 for the parts outside the CDR3, the full variable domain is GAGVSQSPSNKVTEKGKDVELRCDPISGHTALYWYRQSLGQGLEFLIYFQGNSAPDKSGLPSDRFSAERTGGSVSTLTIQRTQQEDSAVYLCASSPGLVFGELFFGEGSRLTVL.

The J gene is TRBJ2-6, the V gene TRBV2, with 7 nucleotides matching TRBD1. The CDR3 is made up of 18 amino acids. CDR1 is SNHLY and CDR2 is FYNNEI in the germline V gene. This CDR3 is CTFSLGRTGVTGANVLTF. CDR3 in DNA: TGTACCTTCAGTTTAGGACGCACAGGGGTAACTGGGGCCAACGTCCTGACTTTC.

This clonotype has only a few counts. The genes are TRBV2 and TRBJ2-4; D gene unclear. CDR1 and CDR2 (germline): SNHLY, FYNNEI. V lost 4 bases to trimming and J lost 7 bases, with 14 bases between them. The CDR3 sequence is 14 residues long. CDR3 protein: CASSGGAGRNIQYF. The DNA of the CDR3 is TGTGCCAGCAGTGGAGGCGCCGGGCGGAACATTCAGTACTTC.

The V call is TRBV12-3 or TRBV12-4, the J call TRBJ2-4; TRBD2 agrees at 10 bases. J lost 8 bases, V lost 3 bases, and 4 bases had no gene match. The CDR3 covers 14 residues. The CDR3 region has the DNA TGTGCCAGCAGTTTTAGACTAGCGGGTTACATTCAGTACTTC. As protein: CASSFRLAGYIQYF.